These 9 T cell receptor beta chains came from one sample sequenced in a study of cytomegalovirus exposure and HLA in healthy donors. The PCR employed 60 Vbeta primers together with 13 Jbeta primers. TCRdb's table, derived via immunoSEQ multiplex PCR, lists solely in-frame clones and lacks some. The ten top clones account for 1.5%, within a sample of fewer than 100,000 clones. Sequenced material: PBMCs. The receptors stem from a woman aged 55 to 70 in good health and CMV-seronegative.

The rearrangement links TRBV9 to TRBJ2-3, with 10 bases lining up with TRBD2. The CDR3 is made up of 15 amino acids. Per the germline V gene, CDR1 is SGDLS and CDR2 is YYNGEE. V dropped 2 bases and J dropped 3; count of bases not matched to a gene: 3. The CDR3 sequence: CASSVLAGATDTQYF. CDR3 coding DNA: TGTGCCAGCAGCGTGCTAGCGGGAGCGACAGATACGCAGTATTTT.

This chain uses TRBV6-6 with TRBJ2-7, with 10 bases identical to TRBD2. The length of the CDR3 is 13 residues. V shed 5 bases, J shed 6 bases, and the junction held 4 bases outside the gene matches. Germline assignment: CDR1 MNHNY and CDR2 SVGAGI (reference sequence). CDR3 region: CASSDQREGEQYF. The CDR3, as DNA: TGTGCCAGCAGTGATCAGCGGGAGGGCGAGCAGTACTTC.

This chain links TRBV6-1 with TRBJ2-7; TRBD2 might be the D (6 bases). CDR1 and CDR2 (germline): MNHNS, SASEGT. The CDR3 has 14 residues. Trimming pared 5 bases from V and 2 bases from J, leaving 13 bases between. CDR3 sequence: CASSHGRGTYEQYF. CDR3 coding DNA: TGTGCCAGCAGTCACGGGCGGGGTACCTACGAGCAGTACTTC.

The chain employs TRBV19 and TRBJ1-5, with D possibly TRBD1 on 5 matching bases. Germline V gene data show CDR1 as LNHDA and CDR2 as SQIVND (reference sequence). The V gene lost 5 bases and the J gene lost 0 bases, with 14 bases spanning the gap. This CDR3 is 16 amino acids long. CDR3 in DNA: TGTGCCAGTAGTCGACAGCCCCGTAATAGCAATCAGCCCCAGCATTTT. The encoded protein is CASSRQPRNSNQPQHF.

J is TRBJ2-7 and V is TRBV4-1; D is uncertain. The germline V and J ends were trimmed by 6 bases and 5 bases, with 20 bases remaining between them. Germline V gene sequence: CDR1 MGHRA, CDR2 YSYEKL. This CDR3 is built from 15 residues. This CDR3 is CASSSSPSTVDEQYF. The CDR3 bases are TGCGCCAGCAGTTCCTCCCCTAGTACGGTCGACGAGCAGTACTTC.

This chain connects TRBV11-2 to TRBJ2-7; 14 nucleotides line up with TRBD2. The CDR3 consists of 17 residues. Trimming cost V 5 bases and J 4 bases; bases outside gene matches: 10. Germline V gene sequence: CDR1 SGHAT, CDR2 FQNNGV. The CDR3 nucleotides read TGTGCCAGCAGCATAAGACTAGCGGGAGGGCTTATTTACGAGCAGTACTTC. It is translated as CASSIRLAGGLIYEQYF.

The V and J genes are TRBV27 and TRBJ1-1, with D perhaps TRBD1 (6 bases). CDR1 is MNHEY and CDR2 is SMNVEV in the germline V gene (reference sequence). Trimming left V 3 bases short and J 5 bases short, with 10 bases between. The CDR3 is 13 amino acids. CDR3 DNA: TGTGCCAGCAGTTTTGACAGGTCTACTGAAGCTTTCTTT. Translating gives CASSFDRSTEAFF.

V and J are TRBV19 and TRBJ1-2; TRBD1 agrees at 8 bases. CDR1 and CDR2 from the germline V gene are LNHDA and SQIVND (reference sequence). This CDR3 region has 14 residues. After removal of 6 bases from V and 5 bases from J, the junction contained 8 bases not matched to a gene. CDR3 sequence reads: CASSPGTGTYGYTF. The DNA for the CDR3 is TGTGCCAGTAGCCCCGGGACAGGAACTTATGGCTACACCTTC.

This chain links TRBV9 with TRBJ2-2, with 7 bases aligning to TRBD2. V trimming: 4 bases; J trimming: 3 bases; junction bases outside the gene matches: 12. There are 17 residues in the CDR3. The germline V gene has CDR1 SGDLS and CDR2 YYNGEE. This CDR3 reads CASSQYGLADYTGELFF. The CDR3 DNA reads TGTGCCAGCAGCCAATACGGGCTAGCGGACTACACCGGGGAGCTGTTTTTT. The variable domain in full, with the rest retrieved from reference TRBV9 and TRBJ2-2, is DSGVTQTPKHLITATGQRVTLRCSPRSGDLSVYWYQQSLDQGLQFLIQYYNGEERAKGNILERFSAQQFPDLHSELNLSSLELGDSALYFCASSQYGLADYTGELFFGEGSRLTVL.